This T cell receptor beta chain was documented in a study of T cell responses to AZD1222 COVID-19 vaccine. Study outcomes and limitations: Repertoire sampling occurred only after the peak T cell response. Clonal diversity may have been underestimated in mostly white British donors. Per reports, nearly half of all spike-specific TCRs target regions that are unmutated in variants.

This table comes from immunoSEQ multiplex PCR, and its TCRdb copy is limited to in-frame clones, with some not included. This table has over 100,000 clones, about nine tenths appearing once. Comment on this clone: Its antigen is not known.

The CDR3 has 14 residues. Looked up from germline, CDR1 is SQVTM and CDR2 is ANQGSEA. J gave up 7 bases and V 4 bases, and 10 bases lay outside the gene matches. The chain is built from TRBV29-1 and TRBJ1-1; 9 nucleotides line up with TRBD1. The receptor comes from an adult in good health. The sample consisted of peripheral blood, taken on day 0 of AZD1222 vaccination. CDR3: CSVGGDRVVDEAFF. CDR3 in DNA: TGCAGCGTTGGGGGGGACAGGGTAGTTGATGAAGCTTTCTTT. The full variable domain, rest sourced from reference TRBV29-1 and TRBJ1-1, is SAVISQKPSRDICQRGTSLTIQCQVDSQVTMMFWYRQQPGQSLTLIATANQGSEATYESGFVIDKFPISRPNLTFSTLTVSNMSPEDSSIYLCSVGGDRVVDEAFFGQGTRLTVV.